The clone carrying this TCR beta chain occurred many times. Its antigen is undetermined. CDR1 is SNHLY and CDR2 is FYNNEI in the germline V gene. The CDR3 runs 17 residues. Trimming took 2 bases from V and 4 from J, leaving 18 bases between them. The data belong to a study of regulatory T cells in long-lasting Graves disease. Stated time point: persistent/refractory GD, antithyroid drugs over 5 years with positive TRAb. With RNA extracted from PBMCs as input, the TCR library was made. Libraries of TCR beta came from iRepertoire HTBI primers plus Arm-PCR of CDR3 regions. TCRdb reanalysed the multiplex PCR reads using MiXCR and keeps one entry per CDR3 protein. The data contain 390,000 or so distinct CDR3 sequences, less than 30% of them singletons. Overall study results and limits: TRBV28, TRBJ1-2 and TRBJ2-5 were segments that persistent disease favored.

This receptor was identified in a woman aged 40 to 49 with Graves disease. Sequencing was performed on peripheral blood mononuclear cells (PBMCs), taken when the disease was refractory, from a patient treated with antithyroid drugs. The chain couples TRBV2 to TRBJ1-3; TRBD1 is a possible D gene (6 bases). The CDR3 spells CASSERMGASSGNTIYF. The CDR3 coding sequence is TGTGCCAGCAGTGAAAGAATGGGGGCGTCCTCAGGAAACACCATATATTTT.